Below are 31 T cell receptor beta chains sequenced from a single sample in a study of cytomegalovirus exposure and HLA in healthy donors. The PCR used 60 Vbeta and 13 Jbeta primers. Clones were sequenced by immunoSEQ multiplex PCR, and TCRdb holds only the in-frame ones, with some missing. The table records approximately 190,000 clones, 82% of them present only once. Sequencing was done on a sample of PBMCs. The source is a woman aged 18-35 years in good health and CMV-seronegative.

The chain links TRBV9 to TRBJ2-7, with TRBD1 identical over 10 bases. Germline CDR1 SGDLS, CDR2 YYNGEE. CDR3 length: 17 residues. J lost 3 bases, V lost 4 bases, and 13 bases had no gene match. The CDR3 nucleotides read TGTGCCAGCAGCTCTAGAGGGGTGGGGGACAGGGGCTACGAGCAGTACTTC. Amino acids: CASSSRGVGDRGYEQYF.

The chain uses TRBV7-8 and TRBJ2-3; tentatively, D is TRBD2 (5 bases). The CDR3 is made up of 14 amino acids. Deletions cut 3 bases from V and 4 bases from J, with 11 bases between. Looked up from germline, CDR1 is SGHVS and CDR2 is FQNEAQ. Written as DNA, the CDR3 is TGTGCCAGCAGCTTTACGGGATCCGCAGATACGCAGTATTTT. Its protein product is CASSFTGSADTQYF.

The V call is TRBV19, the J call TRBJ2-1; D perhaps matches TRBD2 (7 bases). The CDR3 loop spans 15 amino acids. The V end was cut by 7 bases, the J end by 10 bases, with 23 bases between. Germline-derived CDR1 and CDR2 are LNHDA and SQIVND (reference sequence). In nucleotides, the CDR3 is TGTGCCAGTACCATCGGGGGGCCTGGGTTTCGAGAGCAGTTCTTC. Its translation: CASTIGGPGFREQFF. Full variable domain (outside the CDR3, taken from reference TRBV19 and TRBJ2-1): DGGITQSPKYLFRKEGQNVTLSCEQNLNHDAMYWYRQDPGQGLRLIYYSQIVNDFQKGDIAEGYSVSREKKESFPLTVTSAQKNPTAFYLCASTIGGPGFREQFFGPGTRLTVL.

The rearrangement joins TRBV5-1 to TRBJ1-2; possible D gene TRBD1, 6 bases. The CDR3 has 15 residues. Germline CDR1 SGHRS, CDR2 YFSETQ. V gave up 7 bases and J gave up 3 bases, with 19 bases separating them. In DNA form, the CDR3 reads TGCGCCAGCGGCCCTGCACAGGGTTGGTACTATGGCTACACCTTC. Translation: CASGPAQGWYYGYTF.

The chain has TRBV5-4 and TRBJ1-2; D unclear. V lost 2 bases, J lost 4 bases, and 12 bases lay in between. The length of the CDR3 is 14 residues. Germline CDR1 is SGHNT and CDR2 is YYREEE (reference sequence). The CDR3 DNA sequence: TGTGCCAGCAGCTTCGATCGGAGCATCTATGGCTACACCTTC. This codes for CASSFDRSIYGYTF.

The rearrangement joins TRBV7-9 to TRBJ1-4; D ambiguous. Germline V gene sequence: CDR1 SEHNR, CDR2 FQNEAQ (reference sequence). The CDR3 has 15 amino acids. With 2 bases removed from V and 0 bases from J, the gap between germline ends came to 7 bases. The CDR3 DNA reads TGTGCCAGCAGCTTATTGCAGTCAACTAATGAAAAACTGTTTTTT. The encoded protein is CASSLLQSTNEKLFF.

As concerns this clone: The same CDR3 is also encoded by other DNA sequences in this sample. This CDR3 is CASSYLTGYNEQFF. The CDR3, as DNA: TGTGCCAGCAGTTACCTCACGGGATACAATGAGCAGTTCTTC. The chain links TRBV6-5 to TRBJ2-1, with a possible D match to TRBD2 (5 bases). Per germline, CDR1 MNHEY and CDR2 SVGAGI. The V and J ends lost 2 bases and 4 bases respectively, with 9 bases between them. The CDR3 spans 14 residues.

The J gene is TRBJ1-4, the V gene TRBV10-3; D is unresolved. Germline assignment: CDR1 ENHRY and CDR2 SYGVKD. Trimming took 8 bases from V and 8 from J, leaving 15 bases between them. This CDR3 has 13 amino acids. In DNA form, the CDR3 reads TGTGCCATCTCACTTGGAGGCGGCGAAAAACTGTTTTTT. Translation gives CAISLGGGEKLFF.

This chain connects TRBV6-5 to TRBJ2-1; 10 nucleotides match TRBD2. This CDR3 region has 15 residues. The junction had 4 bases not matched to a gene; V was cut back by 6 bases and J by 2 bases. Germline loops: CDR1 MNHEY, CDR2 SVGAGI. CDR3 region: CASRSGGETYNEQFF. The CDR3 DNA reads as TGTGCCAGCAGGAGCGGGGGGGAAACCTACAATGAGCAGTTCTTC.

This chain uses TRBV11-2 with TRBJ2-1, with TRBD2 identical over 8 bases. The CDR3 runs 16 residues. Trimming took 5 bases from V and 6 from J; bases not matched to a gene: 12. CDR1 is SGHAT, CDR2 FQNNGV, per germline. CDR3 region: CASSPQGLAGSNEQFF. The CDR3 DNA is TGTGCCAGCAGCCCCCAAGGGCTAGCGGGTAGCAATGAGCAGTTCTTC.

This chain connects TRBV7-2 to TRBJ2-3; 10 bases map to TRBD1. Germline CDR1 is SGHTA and CDR2 is FQGNSA. The CDR3 runs to 15 residues. J gave up 4 bases and V 5 bases, and 6 bases lay outside the gene matches. The CDR3: CASSAGQGDADTQYF. The CDR3 nucleotides are TGTGCCAGCAGCGCAGGACAGGGGGATGCAGATACGCAGTATTTT.

The chain uses TRBV6-5 and TRBJ1-6; 9 nucleotides line up with TRBD1. The CDR3 contains 16 residues. The germline V gene has CDR1 MNHEY and CDR2 SVGAGI. After removal of 2 bases from V and 5 bases from J, the junction contained 4 bases not matched to a gene. The CDR3 protein is CASSYGTGRNNSPLHF. The DNA for the CDR3 is TGTGCCAGCAGTTACGGGACAGGGCGGAATAATTCACCCCTCCACTTT.

This clone has more than one count but fewer than ten. The gene calls are TRBV6-1 and TRBJ2-3; no clear D. Between the trimmed V and J ends, which lost 3 bases and 2 bases, there was a span of 3 bases. The CDR3 spans 12 residues. The germline gives CDR1 MNHNS, CDR2 SASEGT. The CDR3 region is CASSDYTDTQYF. CDR3 nucleotide sequence: TGTGCCAGCAGTGATTACACAGATACGCAGTATTTT.

This sequence joins TRBV7-9 and TRBJ2-1, with 9 bases matching TRBD1. The germline V gene encodes CDR1 SEHNR and CDR2 FQNEAQ (reference sequence). The CDR3 is 14 residues long. Trimming took 5 bases from V and 8 from J; bases not matched to a gene: 7. The CDR3 loop is CASSQMDRGDEQFF. In DNA form, the CDR3 reads TGTGCCAGCAGCCAAATGGACAGGGGCGATGAGCAGTTCTTC.

This clone was counted a few times. This sequence joins TRBV19 and TRBJ2-1, with 8 bases matching TRBD2. With V trimmed by 3 bases and J by 6 bases, 7 bases remained unmatched. Germline CDR1 reads LNHDA; CDR2 reads SQIVND (reference sequence). This CDR3 region has 15 residues. This chain's CDR3 is CASSITAGEINEQFF. In nucleotides, the CDR3 is TGTGCCAGTAGTATTACAGCGGGAGAAATCAATGAGCAGTTCTTC.

The chain carries TRBV18 and TRBJ1-1; D gene ambiguous. The ends were cut back, 3 bases at V and 3 bases at J, with 8 bases in the middle. Germline values: CDR1 KGHSH, CDR2 LQKENI. The CDR3 contains 13 residues. The CDR3: CASSPEGDTEAFF. The CDR3 DNA reads TGTGCCAGCTCACCGGAGGGCGACACTGAAGCTTTCTTT.

V usage is TRBV28 and J usage is TRBJ2-1, with D possibly matching TRBD2 (6 bases). Germline-derived CDR1 and CDR2 are MDHEN and SYDVKM. V lost 5 bases and J lost 4, with 18 bases in between. The CDR3 consists of 16 residues. The CDR3 DNA is TGTGCCAGCAGTGCAGCATCGGAGGGGCCATACAATGAGCAGTTCTTC. Translating gives CASSAASEGPYNEQFF.

The chain employs TRBV9 and TRBJ2-3, with 9 bases aligning to TRBD2. Germline loops: CDR1 SGDLS, CDR2 YYNGEE. V was pared by 0 bases and J by 1 base, with 6 bases of the junction left unmatched. This CDR3 is 17 amino acids long. The CDR3 bases are TGTGCCAGCAGCGTAGAGGGGACTAGCTGGGGCACAGATACGCAGTATTTT. This codes for CASSVEGTSWGTDTQYF.

This CDR3 is CASSSIAGGKNIQYF. The CDR3 nucleotides are TGCGCCAGCAGTTCAATAGCGGGGGGTAAAAACATTCAGTACTTC. The chain couples TRBV10-1 to TRBJ2-4, with 10 bases lining up with TRBD2. Looked up from germline, CDR1 is WNHNN and CDR2 is SYGVQD (reference sequence). Unmatched junction bases numbered 5, after V lost 5 bases and J lost 4 bases. The CDR3 has 15 residues.

This sequence joins TRBV5-1 and TRBJ2-5; D perhaps matches TRBD1 (5 bases). The germline gives CDR1 SGHRS, CDR2 YFSETQ. The CDR3 sequence is 11 residues long. The V gene lost 3 bases and the J gene lost 5 bases, with 5 bases spanning the gap. CDR3 in DNA: TGCGCCAGCAGCTGGGGCGAGACCCAGTACTTC. Its translation: CASSWGETQYF.

The V gene is TRBV27, the J gene TRBJ2-5; 8 bases match TRBD1. The J call may be mistaken, given a closer DNA end match to TRBJ2-7. Germline V lookup: CDR1 MNHEY, CDR2 SMNVEV (reference sequence). The CDR3 extends over 16 amino acids. The CDR3 nucleotides are TGTGCCAGCAGTTTAAAAGCAGGGGGCCTCCCCTACGAGCAGTACTTC. Its protein is CASSLKAGGLPYEQYF.

The rearrangement links TRBV7-9 to TRBJ2-3; D ambiguous. The CDR3 loop spans 15 amino acids. From germline, CDR1 is SEHNR and CDR2 FQNEAQ (reference sequence). The V end was cut by 1 base, the J end by 4 bases, with 12 bases between. CDR3: CASSLVGGYADTQYF. Written as DNA, the CDR3 is TGTGCCAGCAGCTTAGTAGGCGGTTATGCAGATACGCAGTATTTT.

This rearrangement joins TRBV5-1 to TRBJ2-3, with D maybe TRBD1 (6 bases). Trimming left V 2 bases short and J 0 bases short, with 16 bases between. The germline V gene encodes CDR1 SGHRS and CDR2 YFSETQ. This CDR3 contains 17 residues. The CDR3 nucleotides are TGCGCCAGCAGCTTTACCTCTCCAGGGGCCAGCACAGATACGCAGTATTTT. The encoded protein is CASSFTSPGASTDTQYF.

The rearrangement uses TRBV27 and TRBJ1-2; perhaps TRBD1 as D (6 bases). V was shortened by 4 bases and J by 11 bases, with 26 bases between the two germline ends. Germline V gives CDR1 MNHEY, CDR2 SMNVEV (reference sequence). The CDR3 covers 16 residues. Here the CDR3 DNA reads TGTGCCAGCAGTTCCCTCTTTACTCGGACAGCCCTAGAATACACCTTC. It encodes CASSSLFTRTALEYTF.

The sample holds a few counts of this clone. The chain has TRBV2 and TRBJ2-2; TRBD1 matches 7 bases. The CDR3 loop spans 15 amino acids. The ends lost 0 bases at V and 4 bases at J; junction bases unmatched: 2. Germline V gives CDR1 SNHLY, CDR2 FYNNEI. The CDR3 sequence is CASSEAQGTTGELFF. CDR3 in DNA: TGTGCCAGCAGTGAAGCACAGGGGACCACCGGGGAGCTGTTTTTT.

The gene calls are TRBV27 and TRBJ2-3; 8 bases are shared with TRBD2. The CDR3 is made up of 17 amino acids. Germline V lookup: CDR1 MNHEY, CDR2 SMNVEV (reference sequence). The V and J ends lost 4 bases and 2 bases, in that order; junction bases with no gene match: 11. As DNA, the CDR3 is TGTGCCAGCAGTTCCCTAAGGTTAGCGGGGATCACAGATACGCAGTATTTT. Protein product: CASSSLRLAGITDTQYF.

V and J are TRBV7-3 and TRBJ2-2, with D perhaps TRBD2 (6 bases). Trimming took off 1 base at V and 4 bases at J, with 10 bases between the two ends. The CDR3 length is 15 residues. Per the germline V gene, CDR1 is SGHTA and CDR2 is FQGTGA. DNA of the CDR3: TGTGCCAGCAGCTTAAACCCCGGGGGCACCGGGGAGCTGTTTTTT. This encodes CASSLNPGGTGELFF.

The rearrangement links TRBV29-1 to TRBJ2-1, with a tentative D call TRBD2 (7 bases). Trimming shortened V by 7 bases and J by 2 bases, and 21 bases separated the two germline ends. This CDR3 has 16 residues. Germline CDR1 and CDR2: SQVTM and ANQGSEA. CDR3 sequence reads: CSGEGRGAEPYNEQFF. As DNA, the CDR3 is TGCAGCGGGGAGGGTCGGGGGGCTGAACCCTACAATGAGCAGTTCTTC.

The CDR3 is CASISSGGGEFF. In DNA, the CDR3 is TGTGCCAGTATCTCAAGCGGGGGAGGAGAGTTCTTC. The chain employs TRBV19 and TRBJ2-1; 8 bases are a match to TRBD2. The CDR3 consists of 12 residues. CDR1 and CDR2 (germline): LNHDA, SQIVND (reference sequence). V shed 7 bases, J shed 14 bases, and the junction held 10 bases outside the gene matches.

The genes are TRBV11-3 and TRBJ1-5, with TRBD1 matching over 8 bases. J gave up 5 bases and V 4 bases, and 4 bases lay outside the gene matches. Germline CDR1 SGHNT, CDR2 YENEEA. This CDR3 has 14 residues. The CDR3 protein is CASSSQGVDQPQHF. For the CDR3, the DNA is TGTGCCAGCAGCTCACAGGGGGTGGATCAGCCCCAGCATTTT. The variable domain in full, completed from reference TRBV11-3 and TRBJ1-5, reads EAGVVQSPRYKIIEKKQPVAFWCNPISGHNTLYWYLQNLGQGPELLIRYENEEAVDDSQLPKDRFSAERLKGVDSTLKIQPAELGDSAVYLCASSSQGVDQPQHFGDGTRLSIL.

This chain uses TRBV5-1 with TRBJ2-7; TRBD2 aligns across 8 bases. Germline values: CDR1 SGHRS, CDR2 YFSETQ. Trimming removed 2 bases from V and 3 bases from J; junction bases left unmatched: 7. This CDR3 region has 15 residues. CDR3 amino acids: CASSLEAGVHYEQYF. In nucleotides, the CDR3 is TGCGCCAGCAGCTTAGAAGCGGGGGTACACTACGAGCAGTACTTC.